This passage covers 13 T cell receptor beta chains from one sample sequenced in a study of lymphopenia after photon versus proton radiotherapy. The repertoire was sequenced with immunoSEQ multiplex PCR; TCRdb's copy has only in-frame clones and lacks some. The sample has some 41,000 clones, over 65% seen once. Here the sequenced sample was peripheral blood, taken from a patient treated with photon-based radiotherapy. These receptor sequences come from a middle-aged man with gastric cancer.

The chain uses TRBV7-2 and TRBJ2-1; TRBD2 is a possible D gene (7 bases). From germline, CDR1 is SGHTA and CDR2 FQGNSA. This CDR3 is built from 16 residues. V lost 5 bases, J lost 6 bases, and 20 bases lay in between. In DNA, the CDR3 is TGTGCCAGCAGCGCCCGGAGGAGGGGGGGCGGCAATGAGCAGTTCTTC. It specifies CASSARRRGGGNEQFF. The variable domain in full, with the rest retrieved from reference TRBV7-2 and TRBJ2-1, is GAGVSQSPSNKVTEKGKDVELRCDPISGHTALYWYRQSLGQGLEFLIYFQGNSAPDKSGLPSDRFSAERTGGSVSTLTIQRTQQEDSAVYLCASSARRRGGGNEQFFGPGTRLTVL.

V and J are TRBV15 and TRBJ1-5; possible D gene TRBD1, 6 bases. Trimming stripped 0 bases from V and 6 bases from J, with 12 bases between. CDR1 is LNHNV, CDR2 YYDKDF, per germline (reference sequence). The CDR3 loop spans 15 amino acids. This CDR3 is CATSRESGGGQPQHF. As DNA, the CDR3 is TGTGCCACCAGCAGAGAGTCGGGGGGCGGTCAGCCCCAGCATTTT.

The V call is TRBV7-6, the J call TRBJ2-3; D ambiguous. The V and J ends lost 5 bases and 6 bases respectively, with 6 bases between them. In germline, CDR1 is SGHVS, CDR2 FNYEAQ. CDR3 length: 11 amino acids. The CDR3 DNA reads as TGTGCCAGCAGCGCCGAGGATACGCAGTATTTT. It encodes CASSAEDTQYF.

V and J are TRBV4-1 and TRBJ2-6, with D perhaps matching TRBD1 or TRBD2 (5 bases each). Trimming cost V 4 bases and J 0 bases, with 10 bases left between them. The CDR3 extends over 16 amino acids. Per the germline V gene, CDR1 is MGHRA and CDR2 is YSYEKL. CDR3 sequence: CASSPGPASGANVLTF. In DNA, the CDR3 is TGCGCCAGCAGCCCGGGACCGGCCTCTGGGGCCAACGTCCTGACTTTC.

The V and J genes are TRBV27 and TRBJ1-5, with TRBD1 identical over 7 bases. Germline V gene lookup returns CDR1 MNHEY and CDR2 SMNVEV (reference sequence). The V segment lost 5 bases and the J segment 6 bases; nucleotides outside the gene matches: 4. The CDR3 has 13 residues. The CDR3 loop is CASSATGSQPQHF. In DNA, the CDR3 is TGTGCCAGCAGTGCGACAGGGAGTCAGCCCCAGCATTTT.

The chain has TRBV2 and TRBJ1-5; D gene uncertain. The CDR3 loop spans 14 amino acids. Germline V gives CDR1 SNHLY, CDR2 FYNNEI. The V and J ends lost 4 bases and 1 base respectively, with 8 bases between them. The CDR3 DNA follows: TGTGCCAGCAGTGGGGATTGGAGCAATCAGCCCCAGCATTTT. It encodes CASSGDWSNQPQHF.

CDR3 residues: CASSVAIQETQYF. The CDR3 DNA follows: TGTGCCAGCAGCGTAGCCATACAAGAGACCCAGTACTTC. V is TRBV13 and J is TRBJ2-5; D remains unclear. V gave up 5 bases and J gave up 2 bases, with 9 bases separating them. Germline V gene lookup returns CDR1 PRHDT and CDR2 FYEKMQ (reference sequence). CDR3 length: 13 amino acids. Using reference TRBV13 and TRBJ2-5 for the parts outside the CDR3, the full variable domain is AAGVIQSPRHLIKEKRETATLKCYPIPRHDTVYWYQQGPGQDPQFLISFYEKMQSDKGSIPDRFSAQQFSDYHSELNMSSLELGDSALYFCASSVAIQETQYFGPGTRLLVL.

The CDR3 region is CASSLAPEALAQYF. In DNA form, the CDR3 reads TGTGCCAGTAGTTTGGCCCCCGAGGCGCTGGCCCAGTACTTC. The chain couples TRBV19 to TRBJ2-5; no reliable D call. The germline V gene encodes CDR1 LNHDA and CDR2 SQIVND (reference sequence). Trimming took 5 bases from V and 9 from J, leaving 19 bases between them. This CDR3 has 14 residues.

J is TRBJ1-4 and V is TRBV28; no clear D gene. CDR1 is MDHEN and CDR2 is SYDVKM in the germline V gene. The CDR3 loop spans 11 amino acids. V lost 11 bases and J lost 3, with 7 bases in between. The CDR3 spells CAGGANEKLFF. The CDR3 DNA is TGTGCCGGAGGTGCTAATGAAAAACTGTTTTTT.

The V call is TRBV28, the J call TRBJ2-7, with 9 bases matching TRBD2. CDR1 is MDHEN, CDR2 SYDVKM, per germline. The CDR3 is 15 residues long. Losses at the gene ends were 6 bases for V and 1 base for J; bases not matched to a gene: 7. The CDR3 DNA is TGTGCCAGCAGCGCGCCTAGCGGGACGTCCTACGAGCAGTACTTC. Protein product: CASSAPSGTSYEQYF. The full variable domain, completed using reference TRBV28 and TRBJ2-7, is DVKVTQSSRYLVKRTGEKVFLECVQDMDHENMFWYRQDPGLGLRLIYFSYDVKMKEKGDIPEGYSVSREKKERFSLILESASTNQTSMYLCASSAPSGTSYEQYFGPGTRLTVT.

The rearrangement links TRBV11-2 to TRBJ2-3; D unresolved. Per germline, CDR1 SGHAT and CDR2 FQNNGV. V lost 0 bases and J lost 4, with 8 bases in between. The CDR3 is 14 residues long. CDR3 amino acids: CASSLEPLPDTQYF. The CDR3 region has the DNA TGTGCCAGCAGCTTAGAGCCTCTCCCAGATACGCAGTATTTT.

The gene calls are TRBV11-2 and TRBJ2-1, with D tentatively TRBD2 (5 bases). V lost 0 bases to trimming and J lost 7 bases, with 16 bases between them. Germline lookup yields CDR1 SGHAT and CDR2 FQNNGV. The CDR3 is 16 residues long. The CDR3 sequence: CASSLEQRSFLNEQFF. The CDR3 bases are TGTGCCAGCAGCTTAGAACAGCGGTCCTTTTTGAATGAGCAGTTCTTC.

Remarks on this clone: The germline gene is not matched at one end of the junction; a read error may be the cause. The rearrangement uses TRBV19 and TRBJ2-7, with 8 bases fitting TRBD2. The CDR3 loop spans 12 amino acids. CDR1 is LNHDA, CDR2 SQIVND, per germline (reference sequence). CDR3 protein: CASSSQMGLVSF. The CDR3 DNA reads TGTGCCAGTAGTTCACAAATGGGACTAGTGTCTTTC.